This T cell receptor beta chain stems from a study of regulatory T cells in long-lasting Graves disease. The authors built TCR beta libraries using iRepertoire HTBI primers and Arm-PCR of CDR3 regions. TCRdb redid the calling of the multiplex PCR reads with MiXCR, one entry per CDR3 protein. This sample has about 470,000 distinct CDR3 sequences; 20% occur once, and the top ten carry approximately 7.8%. Germline V lookup: CDR1 SGHRS, CDR2 YFSETQ. Trimming removed 4 bases from V and 5 bases from J; junction bases left unmatched: 10. The CDR3 is made up of 15 amino acids. Time point denoted: persistent/refractory GD, antithyroid drugs over 5 years with positive TRAb. Construction of the TCR library relied on RNA isolated from PBMCs.

This receptor was taken from a female donor with Graves disease. The specimen comprised peripheral blood mononuclear cells (PBMCs), sampled when the disease was refractory, from a patient treated with antithyroid drugs. V is TRBV5-1 and J is TRBJ2-7, with 9 bases identical to TRBD1. DNA for the CDR3: TGCGCCAGCAGCGTCTCCGGGACAGGGCCCGACGAGCAGTACTTC. This sequence encodes CASSVSGTGPDEQYF.